These 2 T cell receptor beta chains originate from one sample sequenced in a study of shared clonotypes between healthy human individuals. Only in-frame clones appear in the TCRdb table, and some are missing; sequencing was by immunoSEQ multiplex PCR. The table lists millions of clones, 90% to 95% of them singletons, with 0.1% to 0.15% in the top ten. The sequenced material came from naive CD4+ T cells sorted from blood. Specified subset: CD45RA+ positively selected. Receptor source: a young man in good health.

The V and J genes are TRBV6-1 and TRBJ1-2; TRBD1 matches at 7 bases. The V and J ends lost 2 bases and 8 bases, in that order; junction bases with no gene match: 5. Germline CDR1 and CDR2: MNHNS and SASEGT. This CDR3 spans 13 amino acids. The CDR3 DNA is TGTGCCAGCAGTGAAAATGTGGGACAGGGCTACACCTTC. It specifies CASSENVGQGYTF.

The rearrangement links TRBV18 to TRBJ2-7; D possibly uses TRBD1 or TRBD2 (5 bases each). From germline, CDR1 is KGHSH and CDR2 LQKENI. Trimming stripped 0 bases from V and 6 bases from J, with 12 bases between. The CDR3 is 14 residues long. The CDR3 coding sequence is TGTGCCAGCTCACCACCCGGGGCGCCTAGCGAGCAGTACTTC. It codes for CASSPPGAPSEQYF.